This T cell receptor beta chain was identified during a study of cytomegalovirus exposure and HLA in healthy donors. Notes on the study in general: Testing in vitro showed a few CMV-associated chains specific for CMV antigens. For most TCR beta V segments, an earlier analysis put the productive rate at about 90% or about 30% of the time.

Primers for the PCR totalled 60 Vbeta and 13 Jbeta. Here immunoSEQ multiplex PCR was the method, and the copy in TCRdb shows in-frame clones only, minus some. The sample includes approximately 170,000 clones, over 80% seen only once; the top ten take approximately 1.2%. For this clone: Its antigen is unknown.

Germline V gene data show CDR1 as SGHRS and CDR2 as YFSETQ. Trimming stripped 6 bases from V and 3 bases from J, with 21 bases between. The CDR3 has 16 residues. The clonotype comes from a boy younger than 10 in good health and CMV-seronegative. The sequencing sample was made of PBMCs. The chain employs TRBV5-1 and TRBJ1-1; D gene ambiguous. The CDR3: CASTPKVGRSYTEAFF. The DNA of the CDR3 is TGCGCCAGCACTCCCAAAGTAGGCAGGTCGTACACTGAAGCTTTCTTT.